Sequencing of this TCR beta chain was carried out in a study of T cell repertoires in cytomegalovirus infection. As for the study in general: A matching HLA type, together with CMV infection, was signaled by public TCR beta signatures. Findings and caveats of the study: Dominating the ex vivo response were TCR beta clonotypes that were CMV-specific and HLA-C-restricted.

CDR1 is KGHSH, CDR2 LQKENI, per germline. Trimming removed 6 bases from V and 0 bases from J, with 17 bases in between. The CDR3 is 16 amino acids. TCRdb recomputed calls from the reads with MiXCR, one row per CDR3 protein. The data contain under 500,000 distinct CDR3 sequences, under 45% of them singletons. Note on this clonotype: What it binds is unknown.

The source is a human donor in good health (CMV status not recorded). Some clones in this sample may be carry-over from other donors' samples. Source: cultured PBMCs, taken from culture after CMV antigen stimulation. The chain links TRBV18 to TRBJ1-1; D not certain. CDR3 sequence reads: CASSATPSGMNTEAFF. The CDR3, as DNA: TGTGCCAGCTCGGCCACCCCTTCCGGGATGAACACTGAAGCTTTCTTT. Filled out from reference TRBV18 and TRBJ1-1, the complete variable domain reads NAGVMQNPRHLVRRRGQEARLRCSPMKGHSHVYWYRQLPEEGLKFMVYLQKENIIDESGMPKERFSAEFPKEGPSILRIQQVVRGDSAAYFCASSATPSGMNTEAFFGQGTRLTVV.